The 26 T cell receptor beta chains reported below all come from one sample, sequenced in a study of blood T cell repertoires in COVID-19. Measured with immunoSEQ multiplex PCR; TCRdb has only the in-frame clones, and not every one. The data contain 80,000 to 100,000 clones, 86% of them seen just once; the ten biggest clones take up about 17%. The sample comprised peripheral blood. The receptors were gathered from a woman older than 75 with acute or convalescent COVID-19.

This clone has more than one count but fewer than ten. The V gene is TRBV15, the J gene TRBJ2-3; a possible D gene is TRBD1 (6 bases). CDR1 is LNHNV, CDR2 YYDKDF, per germline (reference sequence). Trimming pared 4 bases from V and 1 base from J, leaving 12 bases between. The CDR3 is made up of 15 amino acids. Written as DNA, the CDR3 is TGTGCCACCAGCATGGGGGCGCTGGGCACAGATACGCAGTATTTT. It codes for CATSMGALGTDTQYF. The full variable domain, completed using reference TRBV15 and TRBJ2-3, is DAMVIQNPRYQVTQFGKPVTLSCSQTLNHNVMYWYQQKSSQAPKLLFHYYDKDFNNEADTPDNFQSRRPNTSFCFLDIRSPGLGDTAMYLCATSMGALGTDTQYFGPGTRLTVL.

Only one count was recorded for this clone. This rearrangement joins TRBV24-1 to TRBJ2-3; weak D call: TRBD2 (7 bases). V was trimmed by 3 bases and J by 5 bases, leaving 17 bases between them. The CDR3 sequence is 16 residues long. Germline loops: CDR1 KGHDR, CDR2 SFDVKD. Here the CDR3 DNA reads TGTGCCACCAGTGATCCCGGGGGGCCGAGGATAGATACGCAGTATTTT. Its protein product is CATSDPGGPRIDTQYF.

The V call is TRBV7-9, the J call TRBJ1-2; TRBD1 aligns across 7 bases. CDR1 and CDR2 (germline): SEHNR, FQNEAQ (reference sequence). Trimming took 5 bases from V and 1 from J; bases not matched to a gene: 10. CDR3 length: 16 amino acids. The CDR3 loop is CASSLGAGGDNYGYTF. DNA of the CDR3: TGTGCCAGCAGCCTGGGGGCAGGGGGAGATAACTATGGCTACACCTTC.

This sequence joins TRBV5-8 and TRBJ1-6; D gene unclear. This CDR3 has 15 residues. Per the germline V gene, CDR1 is SGHTS and CDR2 is YDEGEE. V was cut by 1 base and J by 8 bases, with 13 bases left in between. The CDR3 spells CASSLRLFPYSPLHF. CDR3 nucleotide sequence: TGTGCCAGCAGCTTGAGACTTTTCCCGTATTCACCCCTCCACTTT.

This chain links TRBV9 with TRBJ1-5; D not certain. Between the trimmed V and J ends, which lost 3 bases and 0 bases, there was a span of 28 bases. The CDR3 sequence is 21 residues long. From germline, CDR1 is SGDLS and CDR2 YYNGEE. The CDR3 sequence: CASSGRHPEMPKPYSNQPQHF. The CDR3 DNA reads as TGTGCCAGCAGCGGCAGACACCCCGAAATGCCGAAACCCTATAGCAATCAGCCCCAGCATTTT.

The rearrangement uses TRBV6-8 and TRBJ1-5, with TRBD1 matching 11 bases. This CDR3 region has 18 residues. The germline V gene encodes CDR1 MNHGY and CDR2 SAAAGT. The ends lost 6 bases at V and 2 bases at J; junction bases unmatched: 12. The CDR3 reads CASSKPGQGDWGNQPQHF. The CDR3 coding sequence is TGTGCCAGCAGCAAACCGGGACAGGGGGATTGGGGCAATCAGCCCCAGCATTTT.

This clone was found once. This chain uses TRBV5-1 with TRBJ1-6, with 9 bases identical to TRBD1. The J segment lost 8 bases and the V segment lost 4 bases, leaving 4 bases of the junction unmatched. From germline, CDR1 is SGHRS and CDR2 YFSETQ. This CDR3 has 14 amino acids. The CDR3 nucleotides read TGCGCCAGCAGCCCGGACAGGGGCGATTCACCCCTCCACTTT. As protein: CASSPDRGDSPLHF. Full variable domain (outside the CDR3, taken from reference TRBV5-1 and TRBJ1-6): KAGVTQTPRYLIKTRGQQVTLSCSPISGHRSVSWYQQTPGQGLQFLFEYFSETQRNKGNFPGRFSGRQFSNSRSEMNVSTLELGDSALYLCASSPDRGDSPLHFGNGTRLTVT.

The chain's CDR3 is CASSFSLVDTQYF. The CDR3 region has the DNA TGTGCCAGCAGCTTTTCCTTAGTAGATACGCAGTATTTT. The chain joins TRBV7-3 to TRBJ2-3; no reliable D call. Trimming pared 3 bases from V and 5 bases from J, leaving 9 bases between. Per germline, CDR1 SGHTA and CDR2 FQGTGA. The CDR3 is 13 residues long. Based on the CDR3 plus reference TRBV7-3 and TRBJ2-3, the full variable domain is GAGVSQTPSNKVTEKGKYVELRCDPISGHTALYWYRQSLGQGPEFLIYFQGTGAADDSGLPNDRFFAVRPEGSVSTLKIQRTERGDSAVYLCASSFSLVDTQYFGPGTRLTVL.

V gene TRBV5-1 combines with J gene TRBJ1-1; tentative D call: TRBD1 (5 bases). V was shortened by 0 bases and J by 6 bases, with 9 bases between the two germline ends. From germline, CDR1 is SGHRS and CDR2 YFSETQ. The CDR3 length is 13 residues. CDR3 residues: CASSLGGFSEAFF. The CDR3 DNA sequence: TGCGCCAGCAGCTTGGGGGGCTTCTCTGAAGCTTTCTTT.

V usage is TRBV2 and J usage is TRBJ2-2; 8 bases fit TRBD2. J was trimmed by 4 bases and V by 7 bases; bases with no gene match: 5. The CDR3 has 14 amino acids. Germline-derived CDR1 and CDR2 are SNHLY and FYNNEI. The CDR3 loop is CASNAGGVTGELFF. CDR3 sequence (DNA): TGTGCCAGCAACGCGGGGGGAGTCACCGGGGAGCTGTTTTTT.

The V call is TRBV27, the J call TRBJ1-6, with TRBD1 matching 7 bases. J gave up 0 bases and V 6 bases, and 8 bases lay outside the gene matches. The germline V gene encodes CDR1 MNHEY and CDR2 SMNVEV (reference sequence). CDR3 length equals 17 residues. The CDR3: CASRERQGSSYNSPLHF. The CDR3 DNA sequence: TGTGCCAGCAGAGAAAGACAGGGAAGCTCCTATAATTCACCCCTCCACTTT.

This chain uses TRBV10-1 with TRBJ2-1, with D perhaps matching TRBD2 (6 bases). The CDR3 is 15 amino acids. The V end lost 2 bases, the J end lost 4 bases, and 12 bases lay between the germline ends. CDR1 is WNHNN, CDR2 SYGVQD, per germline (reference sequence). CDR3 loop: CASSEPGVGYNEQFF. CDR3 DNA sequence: TGCGCCAGCAGTGAGCCGGGGGTCGGTTACAATGAGCAGTTCTTC.

The rearrangement uses TRBV9 and TRBJ1-1; D possibly corresponds to TRBD1 (5 bases). The CDR3 loop spans 14 amino acids. V was trimmed by 2 bases and J by 5 bases, leaving 13 bases between them. CDR1 and CDR2 from the germline V gene are SGDLS and YYNGEE. CDR3 amino acids: CASSVGAAGTEAFF. CDR3 bases: TGTGCCAGCAGCGTTGGGGCGGCGGGGACTGAAGCTTTCTTT.

V usage is TRBV7-9 and J usage is TRBJ1-3; D perhaps matches TRBD1 (6 bases). Germline V gene lookup returns CDR1 SEHNR and CDR2 FQNEAQ (reference sequence). Trimming left V 0 bases short and J 0 bases short, with 9 bases between. CDR3 length: 16 amino acids. Here the CDR3 reads CASSLATGLSGNTIYF. The CDR3 nucleotides are TGTGCCAGCAGCTTAGCGACAGGACTCTCTGGAAACACCATATATTTT.

The genes are TRBV2 and TRBJ2-3; no definite D call. V was trimmed by 6 bases and J by 6 bases, leaving 7 bases between them. This CDR3 has 11 amino acids. Looked up from germline, CDR1 is SNHLY and CDR2 is FYNNEI. Written as DNA, the CDR3 is TGTGCCAGCAGACTCATGGATACGCAGTATTTT. This encodes CASRLMDTQYF.

The chain employs TRBV28 and TRBJ1-1, with D unclear. Trimming cost V 2 bases and J 0 bases, with 7 bases left between them. This CDR3 is 14 amino acids long. Per germline, CDR1 MDHEN and CDR2 SYDVKM. For the CDR3, the DNA is TGTGCCAGCAGTTTAACATCGCTGAACACTGAAGCTTTCTTT. It is translated as CASSLTSLNTEAFF. Complete variable domain (other parts from reference TRBV28 and TRBJ1-1): DVKVTQSSRYLVKRTGEKVFLECVQDMDHENMFWYRQDPGLGLRLIYFSYDVKMKEKGDIPEGYSVSREKKERFSLILESASTNQTSMYLCASSLTSLNTEAFFGQGTRLTVV.

The chain combines TRBV24-1 with TRBJ2-5; D is possibly TRBD1 (5 bases). The length of the CDR3 is 13 residues. V gave up 8 bases and J gave up 7 bases, with 16 bases separating them. The germline gives CDR1 KGHDR, CDR2 SFDVKD. Here the CDR3 DNA reads TGTGCCACCAATGAAGGACAAGAGACGACCCAGTACTTC. Translated, it gives CATNEGQETTQYF.

This chain uses TRBV19 with TRBJ1-5; D call uncertain. The CDR3 length is 14 residues. Germline assignment: CDR1 LNHDA and CDR2 SQIVND (reference sequence). The V end was cut by 0 bases, the J end by 3 bases, with 6 bases between. The CDR3 sequence is CASSIEGPNQPQHF. The DNA of the CDR3 is TGTGCCAGTAGTATAGAGGGCCCCAATCAGCCCCAGCATTTT.

V gene TRBV6-1 combines with J gene TRBJ1-1; D is possibly TRBD1 (6 bases). From germline, CDR1 is MNHNS and CDR2 SASEGT. V was cut by 2 bases and J by 8 bases, with 12 bases left in between. The CDR3 is 13 amino acids. This CDR3 reads CASSETEGTEAFF. The CDR3, as DNA: TGTGCCAGCAGTGAAACAGAAGGGACAGAAGCTTTCTTT.

V gene TRBV7-9 combines with J gene TRBJ1-3; D unclear. CDR1 SEHNR and CDR2 FQNEAQ come from the germline V gene (reference sequence). The ends were cut back, 7 bases at V and 0 bases at J, with 7 bases in the middle. CDR3 length equals 13 residues. CDR3: CASKEASGNTIYF. The CDR3 DNA sequence: TGTGCCAGCAAGGAGGCCTCTGGAAACACCATATATTTT. The whole variable domain, remainder taken from reference TRBV7-9 and TRBJ1-3, is DTGVSQNPRHKITKRGQNVTFRCDPISEHNRLYWYRQTLGQGPEFLTYFQNEAQLEKSRLLSDRFSAERPKGSFSTLEIQRTEQGDSAMYLCASKEASGNTIYFGEGSWLTVV.

CDR3 DNA: TGTGCCACCAGCAGACATGGGCGGGACAGGCCCCTACGGGGCTACACCTTC. Translating gives CATSRHGRDRPLRGYTF. This sequence joins TRBV15 and TRBJ1-2; 8 bases line up with TRBD1. V dropped 2 bases and J dropped 8; count of bases not matched to a gene: 16. The length of the CDR3 is 17 residues. Germline-derived CDR1 and CDR2 are LNHNV and YYDKDF (reference sequence).

The CDR3 coding sequence is TGCGCCAGCAGCTTGACAGGGAAAGGGCTCGATGGCTACACCTTC. It is translated as CASSLTGKGLDGYTF. J is TRBJ1-2 and V is TRBV5-1, with TRBD1 as a possible D gene (6 bases). Germline-derived CDR1 and CDR2 are SGHRS and YFSETQ. V lost 1 base to trimming and J lost 6 bases, with 16 bases between them. The CDR3 is made up of 15 amino acids. Complete variable domain (other parts from reference TRBV5-1 and TRBJ1-2): KAGVTQTPRYLIKTRGQQVTLSCSPISGHRSVSWYQQTPGQGLQFLFEYFSETQRNKGNFPGRFSGRQFSNSRSEMNVSTLELGDSALYLCASSLTGKGLDGYTFGSGTRLTVV.

Only one count was recorded for this clone. This CDR3 reads CASSGQGAFQETQYF. CDR3 bases: TGCGCCAGCAGCGGACAGGGGGCATTCCAAGAGACCCAGTACTTC. The rearrangement links TRBV5-1 to TRBJ2-5; 11 bases fit TRBD1. Germline V gene lookup returns CDR1 SGHRS and CDR2 YFSETQ. The trim removed 4 bases at V and 1 base at J, leaving 3 bases unmatched. There are 15 residues in the CDR3.

V gene TRBV14 combines with J gene TRBJ2-3, with 7 bases matching TRBD2. The CDR3 covers 16 residues. Germline assignment: CDR1 SGHDN and CDR2 FVKESK. V was pared by 6 bases and J by 0 bases, with 9 bases of the junction left unmatched. CDR3 nucleotides: TGTGCCAGCAGTTTTCGGGGGGTGACTAGCACAGATACGCAGTATTTT. Protein: CASSFRGVTSTDTQYF.

The chain combines TRBV29-1 with TRBJ1-5; D is possibly TRBD1 (5 bases). The CDR3 covers 14 residues. Trimming took off 5 bases at V and 4 bases at J, with 15 bases between the two ends. Germline-derived CDR1 and CDR2 are SQVTM and ANQGSEA. As DNA, the CDR3 is TGCAGCGTTAAACTGGACACCACGAATCAGCCCCAGCATTTT. Its translation is CSVKLDTTNQPQHF.

This rearrangement joins TRBV7-3 to TRBJ2-2; 8 bases agree with TRBD1. Germline V gene data show CDR1 as SGHTA and CDR2 as FQGTGA. The CDR3 spans 15 residues. Trimming took 5 bases from V and 1 from J; bases not matched to a gene: 3. CDR3 DNA sequence: TGTGCCAGCAGCCCGACAGGGGTGAACACCGGGGAGCTGTTTTTT. Its translation: CASSPTGVNTGELFF.